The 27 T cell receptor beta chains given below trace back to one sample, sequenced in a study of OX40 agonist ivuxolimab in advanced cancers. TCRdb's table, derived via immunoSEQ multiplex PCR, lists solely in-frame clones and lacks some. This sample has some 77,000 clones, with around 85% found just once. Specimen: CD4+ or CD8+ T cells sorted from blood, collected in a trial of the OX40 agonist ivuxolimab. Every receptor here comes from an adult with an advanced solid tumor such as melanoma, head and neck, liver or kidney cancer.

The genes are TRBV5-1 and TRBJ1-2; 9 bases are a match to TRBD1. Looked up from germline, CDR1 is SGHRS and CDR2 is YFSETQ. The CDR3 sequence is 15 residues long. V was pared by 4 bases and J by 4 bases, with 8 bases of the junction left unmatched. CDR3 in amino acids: CASSAEGQGAYGYTF. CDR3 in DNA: TGCGCCAGCAGCGCCGAGGGACAGGGAGCCTATGGCTACACCTTC. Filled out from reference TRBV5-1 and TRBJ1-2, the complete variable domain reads KAGVTQTPRYLIKTRGQQVTLSCSPISGHRSVSWYQQTPGQGLQFLFEYFSETQRNKGNFPGRFSGRQFSNSRSEMNVSTLELGDSALYLCASSAEGQGAYGYTFGSGTRLTVV.

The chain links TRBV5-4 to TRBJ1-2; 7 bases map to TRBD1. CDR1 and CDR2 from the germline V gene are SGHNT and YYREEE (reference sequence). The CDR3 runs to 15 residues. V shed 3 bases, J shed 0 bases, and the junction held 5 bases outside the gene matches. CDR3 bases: TGTGCCAGCAGCTACCGGGACAGAACTAACTATGGCTACACCTTC. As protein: CASSYRDRTNYGYTF.

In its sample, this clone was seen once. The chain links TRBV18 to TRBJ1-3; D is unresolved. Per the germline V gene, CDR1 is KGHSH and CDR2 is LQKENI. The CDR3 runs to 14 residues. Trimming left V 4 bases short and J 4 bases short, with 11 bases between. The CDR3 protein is CASSRPGEGNTIYF. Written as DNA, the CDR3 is TGTGCCAGCTCACGACCCGGAGAAGGAAACACCATATATTTT. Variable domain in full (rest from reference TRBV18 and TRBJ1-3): NAGVMQNPRHLVRRRGQEARLRCSPMKGHSHVYWYRQLPEEGLKFMVYLQKENIIDESGMPKERFSAEFPKEGPSILRIQQVVRGDSAAYFCASSRPGEGNTIYFGEGSWLTVV.

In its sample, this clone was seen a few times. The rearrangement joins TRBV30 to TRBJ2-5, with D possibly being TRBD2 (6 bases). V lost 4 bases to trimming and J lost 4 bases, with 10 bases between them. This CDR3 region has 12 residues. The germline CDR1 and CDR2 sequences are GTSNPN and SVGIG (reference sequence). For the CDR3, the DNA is TGTGCCTGGAAAGCGGGCGTAGAGACCCAGTACTTC. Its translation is CAWKAGVETQYF.

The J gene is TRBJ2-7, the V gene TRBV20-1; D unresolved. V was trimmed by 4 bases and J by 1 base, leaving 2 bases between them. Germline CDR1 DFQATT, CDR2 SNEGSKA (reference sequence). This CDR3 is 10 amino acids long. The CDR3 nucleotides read TGCAGTGCTAAGTCCTACGAGCAGTACTTC. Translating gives CSAKSYEQYF.

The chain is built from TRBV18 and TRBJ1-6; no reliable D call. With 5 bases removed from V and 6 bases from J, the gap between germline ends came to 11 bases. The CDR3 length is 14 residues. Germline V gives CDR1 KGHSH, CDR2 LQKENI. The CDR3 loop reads CASSSTSSNSPLHF. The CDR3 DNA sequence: TGTGCCAGCTCATCAACCAGTAGTAATTCACCCCTCCACTTT.

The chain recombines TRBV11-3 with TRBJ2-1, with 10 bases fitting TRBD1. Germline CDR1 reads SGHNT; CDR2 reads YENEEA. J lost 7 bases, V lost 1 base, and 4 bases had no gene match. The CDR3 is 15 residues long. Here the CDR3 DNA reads TGTGCCAGCAGCTTAGGACAGGGGGCGAGGAATGAGCAGTTCTTC. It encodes CASSLGQGARNEQFF.

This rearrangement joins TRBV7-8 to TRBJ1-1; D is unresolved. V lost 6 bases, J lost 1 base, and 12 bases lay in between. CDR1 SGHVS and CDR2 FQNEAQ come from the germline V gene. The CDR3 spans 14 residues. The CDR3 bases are TGTGCCAGCAGACGAGCGGCAGCGAACACTGAAGCTTTCTTT. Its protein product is CASRRAAANTEAFF.

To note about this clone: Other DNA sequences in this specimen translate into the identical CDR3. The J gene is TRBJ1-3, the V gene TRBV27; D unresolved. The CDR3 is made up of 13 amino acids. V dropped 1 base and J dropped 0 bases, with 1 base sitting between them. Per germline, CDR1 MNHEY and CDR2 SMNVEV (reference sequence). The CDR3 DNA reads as TGTGCCAGCAGTTTATTCTCTGGAAACACCATATATTTT. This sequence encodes CASSLFSGNTIYF.

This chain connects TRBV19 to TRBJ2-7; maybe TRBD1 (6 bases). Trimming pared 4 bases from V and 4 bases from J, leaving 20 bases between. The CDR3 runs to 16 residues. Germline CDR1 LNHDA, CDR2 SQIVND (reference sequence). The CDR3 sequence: CASSRGSQGSGYEQYF. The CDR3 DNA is TGTGCCAGTAGTAGAGGATCACAGGGTTCGGGTTACGAGCAGTACTTC.

The CDR3 DNA follows: TGCGCCAGCAGCGGGACTAGCGGGGTAAACACCGGGGAGCTGTTTTTT. It specifies CASSGTSGVNTGELFF. The rearrangement uses TRBV5-1 and TRBJ2-2; 13 positions agree with TRBD2. CDR3 length: 16 amino acids. Per germline, CDR1 SGHRS and CDR2 YFSETQ. Losses at the gene ends were 4 bases for V and 2 bases for J; bases not matched to a gene: 2.

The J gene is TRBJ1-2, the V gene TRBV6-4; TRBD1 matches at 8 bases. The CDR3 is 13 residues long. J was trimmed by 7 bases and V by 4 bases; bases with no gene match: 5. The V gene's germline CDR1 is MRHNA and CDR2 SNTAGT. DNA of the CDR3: TGTGCCAGCAGTGGACAGGGGATCGCTGGCTACACCTTC. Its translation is CASSGQGIAGYTF.

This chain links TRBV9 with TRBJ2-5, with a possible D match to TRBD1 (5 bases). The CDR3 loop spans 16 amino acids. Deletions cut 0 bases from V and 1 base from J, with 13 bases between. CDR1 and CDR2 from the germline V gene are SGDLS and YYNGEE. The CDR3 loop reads CASSVDVSTAQETQYF. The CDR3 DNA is TGTGCCAGCAGCGTAGACGTTTCGACAGCCCAAGAGACCCAGTACTTC.

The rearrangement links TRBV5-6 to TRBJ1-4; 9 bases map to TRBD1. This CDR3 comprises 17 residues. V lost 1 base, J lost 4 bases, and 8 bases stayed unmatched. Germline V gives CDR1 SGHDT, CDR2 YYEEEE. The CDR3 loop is CASSLIGQGLSNEKLFF. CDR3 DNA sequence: TGTGCCAGCAGCTTGATCGGACAGGGGCTGAGTAATGAAAAACTGTTTTTT. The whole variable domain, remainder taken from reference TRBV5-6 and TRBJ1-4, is DAGVTQSPTHLIKTRGQQVTLRCSPKSGHDTVSWYQQALGQGPQFIFQYYEEEERQRGNFPDRFSGHQFPNYSSELNVNALLLGDSALYLCASSLIGQGLSNEKLFFGSGTQLSVL.

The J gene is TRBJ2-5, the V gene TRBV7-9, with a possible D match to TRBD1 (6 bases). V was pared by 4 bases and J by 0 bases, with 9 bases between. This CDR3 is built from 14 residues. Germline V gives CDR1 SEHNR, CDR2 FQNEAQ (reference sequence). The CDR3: CASSSRDNQETQYF. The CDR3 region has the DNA TGTGCCAGCAGCTCCCGGGACAACCAAGAGACCCAGTACTTC.

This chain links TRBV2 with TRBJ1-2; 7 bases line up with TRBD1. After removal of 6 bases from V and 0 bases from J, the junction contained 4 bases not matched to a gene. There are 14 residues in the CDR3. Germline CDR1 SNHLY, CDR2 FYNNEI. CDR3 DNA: TGTGCCAGCAGCTCTGGACAGGCTAACTATGGCTACACCTTC. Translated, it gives CASSSGQANYGYTF. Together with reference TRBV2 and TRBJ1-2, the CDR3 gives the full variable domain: EPEVTQTPSHQVTQMGQEVILRCVPISNHLYFYWYRQILGQKVEFLVSFYNNEISEKSEIFDDQFSVERPDGSNFTLKIRSTKLEDSAMYFCASSSGQANYGYTFGSGTRLTVV.

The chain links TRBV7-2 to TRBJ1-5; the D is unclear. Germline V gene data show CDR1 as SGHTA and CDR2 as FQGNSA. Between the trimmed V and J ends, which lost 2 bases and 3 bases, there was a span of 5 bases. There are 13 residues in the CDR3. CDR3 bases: TGTGCCAGCAGCTTAACCGACAATCAGCCCCAGCATTTT. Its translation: CASSLTDNQPQHF.

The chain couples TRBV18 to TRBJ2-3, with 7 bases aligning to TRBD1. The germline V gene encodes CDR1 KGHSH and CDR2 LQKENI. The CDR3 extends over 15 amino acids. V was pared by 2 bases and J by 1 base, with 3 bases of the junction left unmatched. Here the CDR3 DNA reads TGTGCCAGCTCACCATGGGGACAGCGCACAGATACGCAGTATTTT. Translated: CASSPWGQRTDTQYF.

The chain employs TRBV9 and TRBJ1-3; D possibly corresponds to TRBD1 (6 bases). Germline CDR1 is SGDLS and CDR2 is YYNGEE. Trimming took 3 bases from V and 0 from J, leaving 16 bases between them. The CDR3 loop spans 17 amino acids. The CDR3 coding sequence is TGTGCCAGCAGCGCTTTGGACAGCTCCTCCTCTGGAAACACCATATATTTT. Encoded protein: CASSALDSSSSGNTIYF.

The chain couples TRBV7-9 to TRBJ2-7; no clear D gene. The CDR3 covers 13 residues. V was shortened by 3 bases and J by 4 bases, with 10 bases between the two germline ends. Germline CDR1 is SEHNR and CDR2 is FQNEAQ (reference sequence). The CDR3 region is CASSFGHSYEQYF. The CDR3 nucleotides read TGTGCCAGCAGCTTCGGGCACTCTTACGAGCAGTACTTC. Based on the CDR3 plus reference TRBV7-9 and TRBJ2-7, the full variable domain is DTGVSQNPRHKITKRGQNVTFRCDPISEHNRLYWYRQTLGQGPEFLTYFQNEAQLEKSRLLSDRFSAERPKGSFSTLEIQRTEQGDSAMYLCASSFGHSYEQYFGPGTRLTVT.

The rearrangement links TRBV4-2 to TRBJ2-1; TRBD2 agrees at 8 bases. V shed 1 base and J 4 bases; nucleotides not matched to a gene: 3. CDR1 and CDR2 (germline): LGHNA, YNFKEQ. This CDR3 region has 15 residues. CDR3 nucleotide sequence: TGTGCCAGCAGCCAAGGCGGGGGGTTATACAATGAGCAGTTCTTC. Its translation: CASSQGGGLYNEQFF.

CDR3 loop: CASGEGPGGAGYNEQFF. In nucleotides, the CDR3 is TGCGCCAGCGGGGAGGGCCCCGGGGGGGCCGGCTACAATGAGCAGTTCTTC. The chain has TRBV4-1 and TRBJ2-1; 8 bases agree with TRBD2. Germline V lookup: CDR1 MGHRA, CDR2 YSYEKL. After removal of 8 bases from V and 3 bases from J, the junction contained 15 bases not matched to a gene. This CDR3 comprises 17 residues.

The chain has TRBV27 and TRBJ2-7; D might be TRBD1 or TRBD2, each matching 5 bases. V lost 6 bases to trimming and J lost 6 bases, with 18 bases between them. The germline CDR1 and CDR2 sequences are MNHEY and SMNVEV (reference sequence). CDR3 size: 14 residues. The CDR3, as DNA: TGTGCCAGCAGCGGAGGTTTGGGGGTCGGCGAGCAGTACTTC. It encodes CASSGGLGVGEQYF.

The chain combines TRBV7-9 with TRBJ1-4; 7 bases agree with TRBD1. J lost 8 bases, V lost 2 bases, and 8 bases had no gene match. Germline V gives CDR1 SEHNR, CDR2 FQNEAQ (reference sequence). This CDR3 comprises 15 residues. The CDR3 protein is CASSLSGGQGEKLFF. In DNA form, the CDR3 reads TGTGCCAGCAGCTTATCAGGGGGGCAGGGAGAAAAACTGTTTTTT. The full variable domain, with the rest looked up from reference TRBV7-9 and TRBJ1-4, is DTGVSQNPRHKITKRGQNVTFRCDPISEHNRLYWYRQTLGQGPEFLTYFQNEAQLEKSRLLSDRFSAERPKGSFSTLEIQRTEQGDSAMYLCASSLSGGQGEKLFFGSGTQLSVL.

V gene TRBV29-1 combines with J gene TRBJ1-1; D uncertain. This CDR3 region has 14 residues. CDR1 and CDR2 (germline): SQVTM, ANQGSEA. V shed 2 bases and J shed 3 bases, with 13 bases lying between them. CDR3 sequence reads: CSVESNLRDTEAFF. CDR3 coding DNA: TGCAGCGTTGAATCGAACTTGAGGGACACTGAAGCTTTCTTT.

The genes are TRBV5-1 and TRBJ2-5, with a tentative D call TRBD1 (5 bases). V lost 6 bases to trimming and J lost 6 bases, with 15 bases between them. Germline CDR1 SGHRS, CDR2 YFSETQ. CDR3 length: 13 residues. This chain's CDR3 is CASNPGRAQTQYF. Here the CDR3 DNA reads TGCGCCAGCAACCCCGGCAGGGCTCAGACCCAGTACTTC.

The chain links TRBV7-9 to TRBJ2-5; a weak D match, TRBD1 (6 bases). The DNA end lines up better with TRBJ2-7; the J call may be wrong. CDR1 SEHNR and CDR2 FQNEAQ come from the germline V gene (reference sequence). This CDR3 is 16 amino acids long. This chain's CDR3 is CASSQVAGAGFYEQYF. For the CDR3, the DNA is TGTGCCAGCAGCCAAGTAGCAGGGGCAGGGTTCTACGAGCAGTACTTC.